This is a list of T cell receptor beta chains from one sample in a study of blood T cells in healthy people across ages. MiXCR was run by TCRdb on the 5' RACE reads, yielding one entry per CDR3 protein. Among more than 1,400,000 distinct CDR3 sequences, about 40% were seen once, and the ten largest hold 7% to 9%. Sequences were obtained from blood. These receptors were obtained from a woman younger than 35 in good health. Both conserved end residues are part of each CDR3. The D gene is left open where the match is weak. Where a row states a size, it is once, few, many or the class of an expanded clone; other rows omit it.

D gene	clone size	J gene	V gene	CDR3 DNA	CDR3 protein
TRBD2	many	TRBJ2-3	TRBV12-3/TRBV12-4	TGTGCCAGCAGTTCTGGCGGGGGTTACACAGATACGCAGTATTTT	CASSSGGGYTDTQYF
TRBD1	.	TRBJ2-7	TRBV28	TGTGCCAGCGTGGGACAGCTCTACGAGCAGTACTTC	CASVGQLYEQYF
.	.	TRBJ2-2	TRBV6-6	TGTGCCAGCAGAGGGGGGCCAGGGCCCGACACCGGGGAGCTGTTTTTT	CASRGGPGPDTGELFF
.	.	TRBJ2-5	TRBV25-1	TGTGCCAGCAGTGAATTCATCGAGACCCAAGAGACCCAGTACTTC	CASSEFIETQETQYF
TRBD1	.	TRBJ2-3	TRBV3-1	TGTGCCAGCAGCCCGAGGACAGGTCCTAGCACAGATACGCAGTATTTT	CASSPRTGPSTDTQYF
.	.	TRBJ2-5	TRBV20-1	TGCAGTGTTCACCCGAGGGAGCAGTACTTC	CSVHPREQYF
.	few	TRBJ2-7	TRBV20-1	TGCAGTGCTACGACAGGCCTAATCTACGAGCAGTACTTC	CSATTGLIYEQYF
TRBD2	.	TRBJ2-5	TRBV7-9	TGTGCCAGCAGCTCTGGACTAGCTCCTGATGAGCAGTACTTC	CASSSGLAPDEQYF
TRBD1	.	TRBJ2-7	TRBV20-1	TGCAGTGCTAGGGACAGGGGGCGTCTCTACGAGCAGTACTTC	CSARDRGRLYEQYF
TRBD1	few	TRBJ2-5	TRBV29-1	TGCAGCGTTGGACCCGGGACAGCAACACGAGGGCAGTACTTC	CSVGPGTATRGQYF
.	.	TRBJ2-1	TRBV12-3/TRBV12-4	TGTGCCAGCAGTCCCCCAAGCGGATACAATGAGCAGTTCTTC	CASSPPSGYNEQFF
.	.	TRBJ2-5	TRBV27	TGTGCCAGCAGTCCCTGGTTTGGGTCGATCCAAGAGACCCAGTACTTC	CASSPWFGSIQETQYF
.	.	TRBJ2-5	TRBV12-3/TRBV12-4	TGTGCCAGCAGCCGCCTAGGCGTTGAGCAGTACTTC	CASSRLGVEQYF
.	.	TRBJ1-2	TRBV2	TGTGCCAGCTATTCCCCGGACAGTCACCGTGGCTACACCTTC	CASYSPDSHRGYTF
TRBD2	many	TRBJ2-7	TRBV10-3	TGTGCCATCAGGACGGGGGGTGCTATCTACGAGCAGTACTTC	CAIRTGGAIYEQYF
.	.	TRBJ2-6	TRBV27	TGTGCCAGCAGCAAACAGTTTGGGGATTCTGGGGCCAACGTCCTGACTTTC	CASSKQFGDSGANVLTF
TRBD2	few	TRBJ2-1	TRBV12-3/TRBV12-4	TGTGCCAGCAGCCCCCTAGCGGGAGGGCCTGGTGAGCAGTTCTTC	CASSPLAGGPGEQFF
TRBD1	few	TRBJ1-5	TRBV4-2	TGTGCCAGCAGCGAGTCCGGGACAGGGGGTCAGCCCCAGCATTTT	CASSESGTGGQPQHF
.	.	TRBJ2-1	TRBV30	TGTGCCCACTCGGTTTCCTACAATGAGCAGTTCTTC	CAHSVSYNEQFF
TRBD1	few	TRBJ1-4	TRBV27	TGTGCCAGTAGTCCTCGACAGGGGGCAAGTGAAAAACTGTTTTTT	CASSPRQGASEKLFF
TRBD1	.	TRBJ2-5	TRBV6-5	TGTGCCAGCAGTTACTCCGACAGGGCGGTAGAGACCCAGTACTTC	CASSYSDRAVETQYF
.	few	TRBJ1-1	TRBV7-2	TGTGCCAGCAGCCCGCAGGGTCCCGTGACTGAAGCTTTCTTT	CASSPQGPVTEAFF
.	.	TRBJ1-1	TRBV27	TGTGCCAGCAGTTCGATCCAGAACACTGAAGCTTTCTTT	CASSSIQNTEAFF
.	.	TRBJ1-2	TRBV7-2	TGTGCCAGCAGCCGTGATAAAGGAGATGGCTACACCTTC	CASSRDKGDGYTF
TRBD2	.	TRBJ2-5	TRBV2	TGTGCCGGAATAACTAGCGGACAAGAGACCCAGTACTTC	CAGITSGQETQYF
.	few	TRBJ2-1	TRBV4-1	TGCGCCAGCCGCCCCTCCCAGGGTAGAGGCGATGAGCAGTTCTTC	CASRPSQGRGDEQFF
.	many	TRBJ1-4	TRBV12-3/TRBV12-4	TGTGCCAGCAGTTTAGGCGCTAATGAAAAACTGTTTTTT	CASSLGANEKLFF
TRBD1	few	TRBJ1-2	TRBV25-1	TGTGCCAGCAGTGAAGGCGACAGGGGAGGCGGCTACACCTTC	CASSEGDRGGGYTF
.	few	TRBJ1-6	TRBV2	TGTGCCAGCAGTGAAGCGCTTCAGGGTGCGAGGAATTCACCCCTCCACTTT	CASSEALQGARNSPLHF
.	.	TRBJ2-1	TRBV11-2	TGTGCCAGCAGCTCAAGAGTCGACTCCCCCAGGGAGCAGTTCTTC	CASSSRVDSPREQFF